The present TCR beta chain was sequenced within a study of CD8 T cells in ankylosing spondylitis. The sample holds a few counts of this clonotype. Antigen unknown. V lost 4 bases, J lost 2 bases, and 9 bases stayed unmatched. This CDR3 spans 17 amino acids. Quantitative barcoded 5'-RACE was used to prepare TCR beta libraries. One entry per CDR3 protein results from TCRdb running MiXCR on the 5' RACE reads. The sample lists about 360,000 distinct CDR3 sequences; approximately 20% were seen once. Study results and limitations: Significantly higher representation of disease-linked clones was reported for matched ankylosing spondylitis synovial fluid.

The sequence derives from a male donor with ankylosing spondylitis or in good health (not recorded which). The rearrangement joins TRBV12-3 or TRBV12-4 to TRBJ2-1; TRBD2 aligns across 9 bases. The sequenced sample was blood, either unsorted or a sorted T cell fraction (not recorded which). CDR3 sequence reads: CASSSLSGGATYNEQFF. CDR3 nucleotide sequence: TGTGCCAGCAGTTCCCTTAGCGGGGGCGCTACCTACAATGAGCAGTTCTTC.